Sequencing of this T cell receptor (beta chain) was carried out in a study of T cell repertoires in cytomegalovirus infection. In the study overall: Public TCR beta signatures indicated both CMV infection and matching HLA type. Study-wide points: Dominant in the ex vivo response were TCR beta clonotypes restricted by HLA-C and specific for CMV. Individuals carrying CMV plus the relevant HLA were identified by cumulative frequency of public TCR beta families.

About this clonotype: Its specificity is not known.

TCRdb ran MiXCR on the reads and lists one entry per CDR3 protein. The sample holds roughly 920,000 distinct CDR3 sequences, around 30% seen once. The CDR3 is made up of 14 amino acids. Germline V gives CDR1 MNHEY, CDR2 SVGAGI. The V end lost 2 bases, the J end lost 2 bases, and 7 bases lay between the germline ends. This receptor was identified in a human donor in good health (CMV status not recorded). Some clones in this sample may be carry-over from other donors' samples. The rearrangement links TRBV6-5 to TRBJ2-1; no reliable D call. This specimen consisted of cultured CD8+ T cells from PBMCs, obtained from culture after CMV antigen stimulation. The CDR3, as DNA: TGTGCCAGCAGTTACATGGCCCCCTACAATGAGCAGTTCTTC. This translates into CASSYMAPYNEQFF.